This T cell receptor beta chain was recovered during a study of human T cells and chemical hapten exposure. Losses at the gene ends were 5 bases for V and 1 base for J; bases not matched to a gene: 2. CDR3 length equals 15 residues. Germline CDR1 LNHDA, CDR2 SQIVND (reference sequence). Comment on this clonotype: Its antigen is unidentified.

The library gave individual cDNA molecules unique molecular identifiers. In the original analysis: TCRs per sample had a median of approximately 100,000 and ranged from roughly 23,224 to 700,000. Using its own MiXCR run on the reads, TCRdb lists one record per CDR3 protein. For this entry, the V and J calls and clone size follow TCRdb and not the study's own pipeline. Altogether around 120,000 distinct CDR3 sequences are present, over 6.5% being singletons, with the ten largest covering roughly 1.5%. It was from unfractionated whole blood that total RNA was extracted. Overall study results and limits: Sensitizing to DPC left TCRs with a frequency above 1 in 1000 unaltered.

Source material: whole blood. The sequence derives from a human donor in good health. Some clones in this sample may be carry-over from other donors' samples. The V call is TRBV19, the J call TRBJ2-2; the match to TRBD2 covers 9 bases. This CDR3 is CASSLAGENTGELFF. CDR3 DNA: TGTGCCAGTAGTTTAGCGGGGGAGAACACCGGGGAGCTGTTTTTT. Full variable domain (missing parts from reference TRBV19 and TRBJ2-2): DGGITQSPKYLFRKEGQNVTLSCEQNLNHDAMYWYRQDPGQGLRLIYYSQIVNDFQKGDIAEGYSVSREKKESFPLTVTSAQKNPTAFYLCASSLAGENTGELFFGEGSRLTVL.